This T cell receptor beta chain was found in a study of control samples from healthy donors and cancer patients. This CDR3 spans 17 amino acids. Per the germline V gene, CDR1 is MGHRA and CDR2 is YSYEKL. The V gene lost 4 bases and the J gene lost 3 bases, with 20 bases spanning the gap. Repertoires were generated with immunoSEQ multiplex PCR, while TCRdb's copy carries only in-frame clones and drops some. The table lists about 55,000 clones, 95% of them singletons. The TCR comes from a man between 25 and 39 years old in good health. Sequenced: blood. This chain links TRBV4-1 with TRBJ2-3; D might be TRBD1 or TRBD2, each matching 6 bases. In DNA, the CDR3 is TGCGCCAGCAGCCCCCTGGAAGGGGGAGGCCGTACAGATACGCAGTATTTT. This gives the protein CASSPLEGGGRTDTQYF.